The source of this T cell receptor beta chain is a study of T cell repertoires in cytomegalovirus infection. One entry per CDR3 protein results from TCRdb running MiXCR on the reads. The sample consists of some 700,000 distinct CDR3 sequences, 30% to 35% of them appearing once. Regarding this clonotype: Antigen unknown. This may come from a read error, since a much larger clone is one base off.

The V and J ends lost 1 base and 3 bases, in that order; junction bases with no gene match: 7. Germline loops: CDR1 SGHVS, CDR2 FNYEAQ. This CDR3 has 16 residues. This receptor was identified in a human donor in good health (CMV status not recorded). Some clones in this sample may be carry-over from other donors' samples. Sequences were derived from cultured PBMCs, sampled from culture after CMV antigen stimulation. The gene calls are TRBV7-6 and TRBJ1-2; 8 bases agree with TRBD1. CDR3: CASSLDGQGAHYGYTF. For the CDR3, the DNA is TGTGCCAGCAGCTTAGACGGCCAGGGGGCGCACTATGGCTACACCTTC.